This T cell receptor (beta chain) was obtained from a study of blood T cell repertoires in COVID-19. Study-level information: Whether acute or convalescent, the COVID-19 samples came from the United States, Italy and Spain. T cells, B-cell-depleted T cells, or PBMCs provided the cDNA or gDNA that served as material.

The protocol was immunoSEQ multiplex PCR, while the TCRdb copy is restricted to in-frame clones and leaves out a portion. The sample has approximately 140,000 clones; around 86% are singletons. The receptor was derived from a man older than 75 with acute or convalescent COVID-19. The specimen sequenced was peripheral blood.

This CDR3 reads CASSFGQNQETQYF. The CDR3 DNA reads TGTGCCAGCAGCTTCGGACAGAACCAAGAGACCCAGTACTTC. The chain is built from TRBV7-9 and TRBJ2-5; a weak D match, TRBD1 (6 bases). Trimming took off 3 bases at V and 0 bases at J, with 8 bases between the two ends. Germline CDR1 SEHNR, CDR2 FQNEAQ (reference sequence). This CDR3 is 14 amino acids long. The full variable domain, its missing parts supplied by reference TRBV7-9 and TRBJ2-5, is DTGVSQNPRHKITKRGQNVTFRCDPISEHNRLYWYRQTLGQGPEFLTYFQNEAQLEKSRLLSDRFSAERPKGSFSTLEIQRTEQGDSAMYLCASSFGQNQETQYFGPGTRLLVL.